These 22 T cell receptor beta chains came from one sample sequenced in a study of shared clonotypes between healthy human individuals. Sequencing used immunoSEQ multiplex PCR; TCRdb keeps in-frame clones, though not all of them. The top ten hold 0.89% of the sample, which has about a million clones, approximately 80% seen once. The sequenced material came from memory CD4+ T cells from PBMCs. Subset in this sample: CD45RA-negative fraction. Every receptor here comes from a young man in good health. Some clones in this sample may be carry-over from other donors' samples.

About this clone: At the DNA level, this CDR3 is encoded by other sequences in the same sample as well. The chain joins TRBV5-1 to TRBJ2-5; 8 nucleotides line up with TRBD2. The CDR3 is 15 amino acids. J was trimmed by 2 bases and V by 0 bases; bases with no gene match: 3. Looked up from germline, CDR1 is SGHRS and CDR2 is YFSETQ. CDR3: CASSLVGTRQETQYF. The CDR3, as DNA: TGCGCCAGCAGCTTGGTAGGGACTAGACAAGAGACCCAGTACTTC.

The gene calls are TRBV2 and TRBJ2-7, with D unresolved. The CDR3 covers 12 residues. Trimming took 4 bases from V and 6 from J, leaving 10 bases between them. The germline V gene encodes CDR1 SNHLY and CDR2 FYNNEI. The CDR3 DNA sequence: TGTGCCAGCAGTGGACTTCAGGCCGAGCAGTACTTC. Translation gives CASSGLQAEQYF. The complete variable domain, with remaining parts taken from reference TRBV2 and TRBJ2-7, reads EPEVTQTPSHQVTQMGQEVILRCVPISNHLYFYWYRQILGQKVEFLVSFYNNEISEKSEIFDDQFSVERPDGSNFTLKIRSTKLEDSAMYFCASSGLQAEQYFGPGTRLTVT.

In the case of this clone: Since a much larger clone is just one base distant, this may be a read error. This rearrangement joins TRBV5-4 to TRBJ1-1; no definite D call. The CDR3 runs to 13 residues. Germline V gene sequence: CDR1 SGHNT, CDR2 YYREEE (reference sequence). This chain's CDR3 is CASSLVQNTEASF. CDR3 nucleotides: TGTGCCAGCAGCTTGGTACAGAACACTGAAGCTTCCTTT.

The V gene is TRBV27, the J gene TRBJ1-4; the D gene is possibly TRBD1 (6 bases). From germline, CDR1 is MNHEY and CDR2 SMNVEV (reference sequence). CDR3 length: 16 residues. Trimming removed 3 bases at V and 0 bases at J, with 11 bases between. CDR3: CASSLVGGATNEKLFF. The CDR3 DNA reads as TGTGCCAGCAGTTTGGTAGGGGGGGCAACTAATGAAAAACTGTTTTTT.

The V and J genes are TRBV7-3 and TRBJ2-5, with a tentative D call TRBD1 (5 bases). V was shortened by 5 bases and J by 5 bases, with 12 bases between the two germline ends. The CDR3 runs to 13 residues. Germline V lookup: CDR1 SGHTA, CDR2 FQGTGA. The CDR3 region is CASSARQSETQYF. The CDR3 DNA sequence: TGTGCCAGCAGCGCCCGACAGAGTGAGACCCAGTACTTC.

The J gene is TRBJ2-5, the V gene TRBV25-1, with D maybe TRBD2 (6 bases). From germline, CDR1 is MGHDK and CDR2 SYGVNS. The CDR3 is 15 residues long. Between the trimmed V and J ends, which lost 0 bases and 4 bases, there was a span of 12 bases. DNA for the CDR3: TGTGCCAGCAGTGAATATGGCGGGGTACGAGAGACCCAGTACTTC. This gives the protein CASSEYGGVRETQYF.

CDR3 bases: TGTGCCATAAGGGAGAGAAGGGGCTACACCTTC. Encoded protein: CAIRERRGYTF. The chain joins TRBV11-2 to TRBJ1-2, with unresolved D. The ends were cut back, 10 bases at V and 8 bases at J, with 14 bases in the middle. Germline V CDR1 and CDR2: SGHAT, FQNNGV. This CDR3 contains 11 residues.

This clone occurred once. V is TRBV5-1 and J is TRBJ2-1, with D possibly TRBD1 on 6 matching bases. Germline V gene data show CDR1 as SGHRS and CDR2 as YFSETQ. Trimming took 3 bases from V and 10 from J, leaving 14 bases between them. This CDR3 is built from 13 residues. The CDR3: CASSSGSGDEQFF. The CDR3 DNA reads as TGCGCCAGCAGCTCGGGCTCAGGGGACGAGCAGTTCTTC. The variable domain in full, with the rest retrieved from reference TRBV5-1 and TRBJ2-1, is KAGVTQTPRYLIKTRGQQVTLSCSPISGHRSVSWYQQTPGQGLQFLFEYFSETQRNKGNFPGRFSGRQFSNSRSEMNVSTLELGDSALYLCASSSGSGDEQFFGPGTRLTVL.

The chain joins TRBV7-9 to TRBJ2-3, with D unclear. Germline CDR1 SEHNR, CDR2 FQNEAQ (reference sequence). Deletions cut 6 bases from V and 3 bases from J, with 4 bases between. CDR3 length: 11 amino acids. The CDR3 coding sequence is TGTGCCAGCAGGTATACAGATACGCAGTATTTT. It translates to CASRYTDTQYF. Full variable domain (outside the CDR3, taken from reference TRBV7-9 and TRBJ2-3): DTGVSQNPRHKITKRGQNVTFRCDPISEHNRLYWYRQTLGQGPEFLTYFQNEAQLEKSRLLSDRFSAERPKGSFSTLEIQRTEQGDSAMYLCASRYTDTQYFGPGTRLTVL.

This sequence joins TRBV4-2 and TRBJ2-1, with a possible D match to TRBD2 (6 bases). The V and J ends lost 1 base and 12 bases respectively, with 28 bases between them. Germline V gives CDR1 LGHNA, CDR2 YNFKEQ. CDR3 size: 18 residues. CDR3 amino acids: CASSQASLPGGVGGGQFF. DNA for the CDR3: TGTGCCAGCAGCCAAGCCTCCCTGCCGGGCGGTGTCGGGGGTGGGCAGTTCTTC.

V usage is TRBV5-1 and J usage is TRBJ2-1, with D unresolved. CDR1 is SGHRS and CDR2 is YFSETQ in the germline V gene. This CDR3 has 16 residues. The V gene lost 4 bases and the J gene lost 0 bases, with 14 bases spanning the gap. The CDR3 protein is CASSLMLHTSYNEQFF. CDR3 DNA sequence: TGCGCCAGCAGCCTGATGTTGCACACCTCCTACAATGAGCAGTTCTTC.

The genes are TRBV9 and TRBJ1-2, with D possibly matching TRBD1 (5 bases). The CDR3 runs to 12 residues. Deletions cut 1 base from V and 4 bases from J, with 5 bases between. The germline gives CDR1 SGDLS, CDR2 YYNGEE. The CDR3 DNA follows: TGTGCCAGCAGCGTACAGGGCTATGGCTACACCTTC. Translation: CASSVQGYGYTF.

The chain is built from TRBV5-1 and TRBJ2-3; D is possibly TRBD1 (6 bases). V was cut by 6 bases and J by 0 bases, with 17 bases left in between. The germline V gene has CDR1 SGHRS and CDR2 YFSETQ. The CDR3 sequence is 16 residues long. The CDR3 nucleotides are TGCGCCAGCACCCTGGGGGCCAAATCTAGCACAGATACGCAGTATTTT. This gives the protein CASTLGAKSSTDTQYF.

The chain has TRBV18 and TRBJ2-2; TRBD1 aligns across 7 bases. Trimming removed 0 bases from V and 5 bases from J; junction bases left unmatched: 3. Germline V CDR1 and CDR2: KGHSH, LQKENI. The CDR3 consists of 15 residues. The CDR3 DNA is TGTGCCAGCTCACCACCCTCAGGGGGTACCGGGGAGCTGTTTTTT. Protein product: CASSPPSGGTGELFF.

This clone has just a few counts. The V gene is TRBV7-8, the J gene TRBJ2-7, with D tentatively TRBD2 (6 bases). Germline V CDR1 and CDR2: SGHVS, FQNEAQ. This CDR3 spans 14 amino acids. Trimming cost V 5 bases and J 3 bases, with 14 bases left between them. CDR3 DNA: TGTGCCAGCAGCCGACCGGGACTCCACTACGAGCAGTACTTC. Translating it yields CASSRPGLHYEQYF.

In the case of this clone: This probably arose from a read error, given a far larger clone one base away. Different DNA sequences within this sample yield the same CDR3. The J gene is TRBJ2-1, the V gene TRBV9, with 9 bases that match TRBD2. This CDR3 is built from 15 residues. The germline CDR1 and CDR2 sequences are SGDLS and YYNGEE. V shed 0 bases, J shed 4 bases, and the junction held 2 bases outside the gene matches. This chain's CDR3 is CASSVGAGGYNEQFF. In DNA form, the CDR3 reads TGTGCCAGCAGCGTAGGCGCGGGAGGGTACAATGAGCAGTTCTTC.

The chain uses TRBV7-2 and TRBJ2-2, with 13 bases identical to TRBD2. With V trimmed by 4 bases and J by 7 bases, 3 bases remained unmatched. The CDR3 sequence is 15 residues long. Germline V lookup: CDR1 SGHTA, CDR2 FQGNSA. CDR3 residues: CASSWTSGSIGELFF. In nucleotides, the CDR3 is TGTGCCAGCAGCTGGACTAGCGGGAGTATCGGGGAGCTGTTTTTT.

The V gene is TRBV7-3, the J gene TRBJ2-7; tentatively, D is TRBD2 (6 bases). V lost 5 bases, J lost 3 bases, and 14 bases lay in between. This CDR3 contains 14 residues. The germline CDR1 and CDR2 sequences are SGHTA and FQGTGA. The DNA of the CDR3 is TGTGCCAGCAGCCCTGGGCGGGGCAGCTACGAGCAGTACTTC. Translated: CASSPGRGSYEQYF. Using reference TRBV7-3 and TRBJ2-7 for the parts outside the CDR3, the full variable domain is GAGVSQTPSNKVTEKGKYVELRCDPISGHTALYWYRQSLGQGPEFLIYFQGTGAADDSGLPNDRFFAVRPEGSVSTLKIQRTERGDSAVYLCASSPGRGSYEQYFGPGTRLTVT.

This clone was seen once. The J gene is TRBJ1-5, the V gene TRBV6-1; 9 bases match TRBD1. CDR3 length equals 15 residues. Germline-derived CDR1 and CDR2 are MNHNS and SASEGT. The V gene end was trimmed by 7 bases and the J gene end by 2 bases; junction bases not matched to a gene: 6. CDR3 sequence reads: CASISGQGGNQPQHF. The CDR3, as DNA: TGTGCCAGCATATCGGGACAGGGAGGCAATCAGCCCCAGCATTTT.

The J gene is TRBJ2-1, the V gene TRBV28; TRBD2 agrees at 11 bases. CDR1 is MDHEN, CDR2 SYDVKM, per germline. This CDR3 comprises 19 residues. With 5 bases clipped from V and 4 bases from J, the junction kept 16 bases outside the gene matches. In DNA, the CDR3 is TGTGCCAGCAGTCTGACGACTAGCGGGAAGGGGGCTTCTTACAATGAGCAGTTCTTC. It encodes CASSLTTSGKGASYNEQFF. Filled out from reference TRBV28 and TRBJ2-1, the complete variable domain reads DVKVTQSSRYLVKRTGEKVFLECVQDMDHENMFWYRQDPGLGLRLIYFSYDVKMKEKGDIPEGYSVSREKKERFSLILESASTNQTSMYLCASSLTTSGKGASYNEQFFGPGTRLTVL.

The rearrangement uses TRBV7-2 and TRBJ2-1, with TRBD2 matching 8 bases. CDR1 is SGHTA and CDR2 is FQGNSA in the germline V gene. With V trimmed by 2 bases and J by 7 bases, 10 bases remained unmatched. CDR3 length: 16 residues. CDR3 coding DNA: TGTGCCAGCAGCTTACGCCAAGCGGGAGTTAGGAATGAGCAGTTCTTC. Encoded protein: CASSLRQAGVRNEQFF.

The J gene is TRBJ2-1, the V gene TRBV6-6; 7 positions agree with TRBD1. CDR3 length: 14 residues. Trimming removed 5 bases from V and 5 bases from J; junction bases left unmatched: 6. Germline lookup yields CDR1 MNHNY and CDR2 SVGAGI (reference sequence). The CDR3 is CASSRRQGHNEQFF. The CDR3, as DNA: TGTGCCAGCAGTAGAAGACAGGGCCACAATGAGCAGTTCTTC.